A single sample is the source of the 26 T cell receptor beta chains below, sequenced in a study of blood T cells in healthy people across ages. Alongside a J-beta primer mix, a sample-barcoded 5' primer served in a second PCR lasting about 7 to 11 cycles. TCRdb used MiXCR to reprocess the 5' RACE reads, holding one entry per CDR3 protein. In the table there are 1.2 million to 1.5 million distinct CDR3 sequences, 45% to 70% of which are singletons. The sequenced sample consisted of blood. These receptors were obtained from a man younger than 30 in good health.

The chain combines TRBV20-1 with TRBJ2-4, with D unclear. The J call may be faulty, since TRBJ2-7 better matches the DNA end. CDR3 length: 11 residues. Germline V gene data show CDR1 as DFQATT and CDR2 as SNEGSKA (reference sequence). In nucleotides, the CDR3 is TGCAGTGCTAGGATCTTCGCCGAGCAGTACTTC. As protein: CSARIFAEQYF.

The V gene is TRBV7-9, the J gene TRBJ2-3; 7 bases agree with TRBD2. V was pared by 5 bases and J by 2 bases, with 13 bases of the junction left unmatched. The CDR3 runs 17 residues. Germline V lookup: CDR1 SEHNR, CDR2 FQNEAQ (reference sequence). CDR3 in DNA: TGTGCCAGCAGCCAAACTTGGGGGGGAATCCACACAGATACGCAGTATTTT. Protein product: CASSQTWGGIHTDTQYF.

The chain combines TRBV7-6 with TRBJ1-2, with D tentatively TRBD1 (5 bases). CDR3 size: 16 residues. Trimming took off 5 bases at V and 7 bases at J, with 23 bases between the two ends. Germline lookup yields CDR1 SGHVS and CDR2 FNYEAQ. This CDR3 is CASSPDSGDSPGGYTF. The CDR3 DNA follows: TGTGCCAGCAGCCCCGACTCGGGGGACTCTCCTGGTGGCTACACCTTC.

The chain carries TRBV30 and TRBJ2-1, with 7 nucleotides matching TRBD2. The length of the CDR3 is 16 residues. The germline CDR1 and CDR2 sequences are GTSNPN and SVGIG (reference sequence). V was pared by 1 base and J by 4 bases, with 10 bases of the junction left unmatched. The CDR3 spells CAWSDPSGDDYNEQFF. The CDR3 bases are TGTGCCTGGAGTGACCCGAGCGGGGACGATTACAATGAGCAGTTCTTC.

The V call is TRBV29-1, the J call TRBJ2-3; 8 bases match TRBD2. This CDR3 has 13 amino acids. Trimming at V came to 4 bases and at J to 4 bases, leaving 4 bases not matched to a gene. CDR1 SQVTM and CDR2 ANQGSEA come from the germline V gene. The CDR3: CSVGRAGADTQYF. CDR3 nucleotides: TGCAGCGTTGGACGAGCGGGAGCAGATACGCAGTATTTT.

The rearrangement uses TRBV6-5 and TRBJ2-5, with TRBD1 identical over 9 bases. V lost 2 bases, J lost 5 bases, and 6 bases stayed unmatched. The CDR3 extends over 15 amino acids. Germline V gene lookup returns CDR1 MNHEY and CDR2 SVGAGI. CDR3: CASSYRDRVVETQYF. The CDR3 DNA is TGTGCCAGCAGTTACCGGGACAGGGTCGTCGAGACCCAGTACTTC.

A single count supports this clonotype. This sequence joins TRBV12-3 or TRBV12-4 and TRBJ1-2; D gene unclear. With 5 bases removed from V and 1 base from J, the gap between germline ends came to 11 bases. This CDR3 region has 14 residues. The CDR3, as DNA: TGTGCCAGCAGTGGCCCGGGAATTAACTATGGCTACACCTTC. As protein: CASSGPGINYGYTF.

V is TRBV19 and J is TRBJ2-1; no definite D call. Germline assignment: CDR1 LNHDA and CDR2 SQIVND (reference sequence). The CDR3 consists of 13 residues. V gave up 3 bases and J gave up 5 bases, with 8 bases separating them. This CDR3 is CASSIGVNNEQFF. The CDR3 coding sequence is TGTGCCAGTAGTATCGGCGTGAACAATGAGCAGTTCTTC.

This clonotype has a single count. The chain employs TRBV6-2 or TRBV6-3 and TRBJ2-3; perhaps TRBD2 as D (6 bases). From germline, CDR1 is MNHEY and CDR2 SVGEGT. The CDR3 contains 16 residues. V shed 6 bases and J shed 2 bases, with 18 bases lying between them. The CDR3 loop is CASRTPGLPSTDTQYF. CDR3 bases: TGTGCCAGCAGAACGCCGGGACTGCCATCCACAGATACGCAGTATTTT.

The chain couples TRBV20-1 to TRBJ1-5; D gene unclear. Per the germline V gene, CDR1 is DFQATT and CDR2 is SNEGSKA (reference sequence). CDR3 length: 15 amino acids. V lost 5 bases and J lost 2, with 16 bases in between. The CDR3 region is CSAGPRMGGNQPQHF. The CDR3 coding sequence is TGCAGTGCTGGCCCAAGGATGGGAGGCAATCAGCCCCAGCATTTT.

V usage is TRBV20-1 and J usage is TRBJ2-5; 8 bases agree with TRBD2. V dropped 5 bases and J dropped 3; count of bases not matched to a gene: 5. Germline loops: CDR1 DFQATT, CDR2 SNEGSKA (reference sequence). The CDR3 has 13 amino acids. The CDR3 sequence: CSAPTSVKETQYF. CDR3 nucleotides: TGCAGTGCTCCGACTAGCGTCAAAGAGACCCAGTACTTC.

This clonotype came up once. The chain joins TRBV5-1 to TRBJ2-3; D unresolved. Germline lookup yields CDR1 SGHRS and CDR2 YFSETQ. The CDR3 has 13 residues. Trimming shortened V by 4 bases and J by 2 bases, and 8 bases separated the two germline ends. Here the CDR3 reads CASSRLPTDTQYF. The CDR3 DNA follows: TGCGCCAGCAGCCGCTTACCCACAGATACGCAGTATTTT.

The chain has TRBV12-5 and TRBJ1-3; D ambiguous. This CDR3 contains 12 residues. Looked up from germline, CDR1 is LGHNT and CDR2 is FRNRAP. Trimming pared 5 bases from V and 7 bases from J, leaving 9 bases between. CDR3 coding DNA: TGTGCTAGTGGTCCCCCCGGGAACACCATATATTTT. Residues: CASGPPGNTIYF.

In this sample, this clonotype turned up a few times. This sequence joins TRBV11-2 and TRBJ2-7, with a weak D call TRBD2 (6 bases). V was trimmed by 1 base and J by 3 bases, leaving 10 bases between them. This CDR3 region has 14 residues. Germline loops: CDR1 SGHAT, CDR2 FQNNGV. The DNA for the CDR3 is TGTGCCAGCAGCTTAGGACTAGGATACTACGAGCAGTACTTC. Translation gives CASSLGLGYYEQYF.

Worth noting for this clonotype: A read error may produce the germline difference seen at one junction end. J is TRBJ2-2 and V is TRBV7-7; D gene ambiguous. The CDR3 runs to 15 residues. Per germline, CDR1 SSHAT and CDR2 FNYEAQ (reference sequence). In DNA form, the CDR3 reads TGTGCTAGCAGCACCAGCGCCAAGAACACCGGGGAGCTGTTTTTT. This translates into CASSTSAKNTGELFF.

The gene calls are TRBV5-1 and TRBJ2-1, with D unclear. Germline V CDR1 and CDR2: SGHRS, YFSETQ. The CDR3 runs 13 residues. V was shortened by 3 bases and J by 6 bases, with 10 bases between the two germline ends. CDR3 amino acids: CASSWIRLNEQFF. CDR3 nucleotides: TGCGCCAGCAGCTGGATCCGCCTCAATGAGCAGTTCTTC.

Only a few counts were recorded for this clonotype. CDR3 sequence (DNA): TGTGCCAGCAGCCCAGGGGCCGACTGGTCCCAGTACTTC. Protein product: CASSPGADWSQYF. J is TRBJ2-5 and V is TRBV7-8, with D tentatively TRBD1 (6 bases). The CDR3 length is 13 residues. V was cut by 5 bases and J by 9 bases, with 16 bases left in between. Germline CDR1 is SGHVS and CDR2 is FQNEAQ.

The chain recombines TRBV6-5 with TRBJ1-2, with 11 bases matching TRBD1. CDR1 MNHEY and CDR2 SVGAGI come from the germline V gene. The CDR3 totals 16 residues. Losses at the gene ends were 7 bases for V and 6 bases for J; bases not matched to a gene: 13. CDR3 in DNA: TGTGCCAGCACCCCAATACCCGGGACAGGGGGACATGGCTACACCTTC. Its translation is CASTPIPGTGGHGYTF.

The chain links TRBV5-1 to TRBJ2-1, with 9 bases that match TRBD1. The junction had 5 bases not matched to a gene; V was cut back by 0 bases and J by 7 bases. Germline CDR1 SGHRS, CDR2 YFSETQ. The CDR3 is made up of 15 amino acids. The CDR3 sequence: CASSLEGTGLNEQFF. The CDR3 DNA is TGCGCCAGCAGCTTGGAAGGGACAGGGCTGAATGAGCAGTTCTTC.

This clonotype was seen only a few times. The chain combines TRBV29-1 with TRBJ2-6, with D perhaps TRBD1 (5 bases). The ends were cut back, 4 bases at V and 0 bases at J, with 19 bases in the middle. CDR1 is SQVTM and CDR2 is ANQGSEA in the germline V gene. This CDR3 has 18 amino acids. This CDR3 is CSVGGGNRNSSGANVLTF. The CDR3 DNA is TGCAGCGTTGGGGGTGGGAACAGGAACAGCTCTGGGGCCAACGTCCTGACTTTC.

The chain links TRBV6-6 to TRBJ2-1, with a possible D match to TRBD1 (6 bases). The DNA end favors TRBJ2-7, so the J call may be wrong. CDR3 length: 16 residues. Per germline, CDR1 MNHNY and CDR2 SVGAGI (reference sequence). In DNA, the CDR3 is TGTGCCAGCAGTTACTCGATGGCAGGGGCACTCTACGAGCAGTACTTC. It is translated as CASSYSMAGALYEQYF.

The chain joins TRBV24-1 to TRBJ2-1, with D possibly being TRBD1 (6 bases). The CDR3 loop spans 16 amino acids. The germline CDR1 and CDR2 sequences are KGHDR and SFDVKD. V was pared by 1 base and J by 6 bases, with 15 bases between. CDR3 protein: CATSDFPGESLNEQFF. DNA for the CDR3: TGTGCCACCAGTGATTTTCCAGGGGAGTCCCTCAATGAGCAGTTCTTC.

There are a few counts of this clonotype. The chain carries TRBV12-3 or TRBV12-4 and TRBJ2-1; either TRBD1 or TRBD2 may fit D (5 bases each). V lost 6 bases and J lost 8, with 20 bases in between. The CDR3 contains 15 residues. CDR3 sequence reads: CASSSGLEGSYEQFF. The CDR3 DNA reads TGTGCCAGCAGCTCAGGGTTAGAGGGTAGCTATGAGCAGTTCTTC.

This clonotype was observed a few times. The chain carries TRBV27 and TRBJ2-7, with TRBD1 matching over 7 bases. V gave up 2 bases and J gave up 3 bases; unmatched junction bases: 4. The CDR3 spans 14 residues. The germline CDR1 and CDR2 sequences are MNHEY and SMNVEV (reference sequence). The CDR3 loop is CASSLATGYYEQYF. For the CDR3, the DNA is TGTGCCAGCAGTTTAGCGACAGGGTACTACGAGCAGTACTTC.

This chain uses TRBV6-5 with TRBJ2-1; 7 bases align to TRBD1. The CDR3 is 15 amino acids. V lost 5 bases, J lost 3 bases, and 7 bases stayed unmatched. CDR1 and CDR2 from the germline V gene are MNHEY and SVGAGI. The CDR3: CASSKSGTVYNEQFF. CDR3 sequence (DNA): TGTGCCAGCAGTAAGTCCGGGACAGTCTACAATGAGCAGTTCTTC.

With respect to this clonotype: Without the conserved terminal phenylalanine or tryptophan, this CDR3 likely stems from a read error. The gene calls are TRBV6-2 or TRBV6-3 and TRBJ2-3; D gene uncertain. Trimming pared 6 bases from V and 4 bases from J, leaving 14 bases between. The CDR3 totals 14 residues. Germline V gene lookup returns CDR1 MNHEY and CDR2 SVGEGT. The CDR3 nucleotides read TGTGCCAGCAGCCTCCTCACAGTTGCAGATACGCAGTATTGT. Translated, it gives CASSLLTVADTQYC.